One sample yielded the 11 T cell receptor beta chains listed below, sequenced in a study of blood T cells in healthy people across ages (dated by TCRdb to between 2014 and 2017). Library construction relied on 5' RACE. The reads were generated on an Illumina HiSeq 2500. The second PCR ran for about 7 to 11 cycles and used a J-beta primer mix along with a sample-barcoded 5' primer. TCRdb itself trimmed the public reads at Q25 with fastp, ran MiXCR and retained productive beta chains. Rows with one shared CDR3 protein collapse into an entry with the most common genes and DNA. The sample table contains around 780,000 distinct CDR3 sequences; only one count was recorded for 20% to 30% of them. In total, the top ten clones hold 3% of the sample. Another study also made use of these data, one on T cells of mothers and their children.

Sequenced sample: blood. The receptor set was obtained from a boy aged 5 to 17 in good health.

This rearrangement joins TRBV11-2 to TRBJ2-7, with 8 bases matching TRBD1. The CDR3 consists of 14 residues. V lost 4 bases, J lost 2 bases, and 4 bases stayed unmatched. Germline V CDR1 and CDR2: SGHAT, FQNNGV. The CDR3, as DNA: TGTGCCAGCAGCTATGGGACAGGAGCCTACGAGCAGTACTTC. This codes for CASSYGTGAYEQYF.

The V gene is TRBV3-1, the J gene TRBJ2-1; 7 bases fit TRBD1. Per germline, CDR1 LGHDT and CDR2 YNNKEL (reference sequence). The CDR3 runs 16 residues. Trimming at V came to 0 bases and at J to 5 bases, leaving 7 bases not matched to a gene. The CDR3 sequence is CASSQEFGQGDNEQFF. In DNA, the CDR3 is TGTGCCAGCAGCCAAGAATTTGGGCAGGGGGACAATGAGCAGTTCTTC.

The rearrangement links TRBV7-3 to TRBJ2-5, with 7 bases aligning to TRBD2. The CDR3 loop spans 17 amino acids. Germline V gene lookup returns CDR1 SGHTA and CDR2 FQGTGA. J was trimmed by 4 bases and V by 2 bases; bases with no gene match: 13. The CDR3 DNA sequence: TGTGCCAGCAGCTTACGAGCGGGGCCCAACTCTTCAGAGACCCAGTACTTC. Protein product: CASSLRAGPNSSETQYF. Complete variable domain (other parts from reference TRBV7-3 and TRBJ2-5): GAGVSQTPSNKVTEKGKYVELRCDPISGHTALYWYRQSLGQGPEFLIYFQGTGAADDSGLPNDRFFAVRPEGSVSTLKIQRTERGDSAVYLCASSLRAGPNSSETQYFGPGTRLLVL.

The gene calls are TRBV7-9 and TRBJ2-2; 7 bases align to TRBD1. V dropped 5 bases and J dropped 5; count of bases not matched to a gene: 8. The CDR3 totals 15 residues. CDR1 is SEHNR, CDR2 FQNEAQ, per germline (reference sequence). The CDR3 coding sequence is TGTGCCAGCAGCGGTACCGAACAGGGGACCGGGGAGCTGTTTTTT. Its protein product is CASSGTEQGTGELFF.

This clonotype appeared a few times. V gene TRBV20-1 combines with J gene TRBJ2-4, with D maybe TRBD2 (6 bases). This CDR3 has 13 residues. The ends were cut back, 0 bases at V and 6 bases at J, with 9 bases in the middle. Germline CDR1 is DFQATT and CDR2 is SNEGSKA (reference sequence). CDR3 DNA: TGCAGTGCTAGAGATGCGGGGTCAAACATTCAGTACTTC. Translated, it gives CSARDAGSNIQYF.

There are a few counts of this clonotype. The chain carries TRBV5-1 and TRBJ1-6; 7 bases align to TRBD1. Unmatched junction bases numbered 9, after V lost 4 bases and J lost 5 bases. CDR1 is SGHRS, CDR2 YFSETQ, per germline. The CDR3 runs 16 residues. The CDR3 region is CASSPTGDINNSPLHF. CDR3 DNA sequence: TGCGCCAGCAGCCCCACAGGGGACATAAATAATTCACCCCTCCACTTT.

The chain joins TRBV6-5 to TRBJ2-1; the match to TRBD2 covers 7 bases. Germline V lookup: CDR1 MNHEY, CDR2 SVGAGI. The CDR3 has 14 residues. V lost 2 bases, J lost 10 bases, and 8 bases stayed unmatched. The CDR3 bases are TGTGCCAGCAGTTACGCCCGGCGGCGGGGGGAGCAGTTCTTC. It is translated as CASSYARRRGEQFF.

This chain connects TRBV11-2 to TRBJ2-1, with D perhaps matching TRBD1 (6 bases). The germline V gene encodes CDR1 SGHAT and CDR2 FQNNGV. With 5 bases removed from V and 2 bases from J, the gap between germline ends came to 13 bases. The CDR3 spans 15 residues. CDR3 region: CASSQGTAPYNEQFF. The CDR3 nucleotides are TGTGCCAGCAGCCAGGGGACGGCTCCCTACAATGAGCAGTTCTTC.

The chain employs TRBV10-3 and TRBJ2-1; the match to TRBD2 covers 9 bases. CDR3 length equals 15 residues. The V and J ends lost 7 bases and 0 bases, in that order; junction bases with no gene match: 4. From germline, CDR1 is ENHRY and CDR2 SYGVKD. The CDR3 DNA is TGTGCCATCAAGGGAGCGGGGGGCTCCTACAATGAGCAGTTCTTC. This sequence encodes CAIKGAGGSYNEQFF.

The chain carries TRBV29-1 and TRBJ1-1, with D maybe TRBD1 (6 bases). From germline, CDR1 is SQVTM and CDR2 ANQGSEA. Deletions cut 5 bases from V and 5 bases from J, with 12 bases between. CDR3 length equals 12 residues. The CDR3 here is CSVYRDGTEAFF. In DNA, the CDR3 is TGCAGCGTTTACAGGGATGGGACTGAAGCTTTCTTT.

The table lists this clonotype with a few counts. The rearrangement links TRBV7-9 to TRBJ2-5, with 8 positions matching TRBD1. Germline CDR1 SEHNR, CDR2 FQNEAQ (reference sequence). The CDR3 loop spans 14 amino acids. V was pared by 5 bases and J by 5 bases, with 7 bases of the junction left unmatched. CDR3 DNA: TGTGCCAGCAGCGCAAAGACAGGGGAGGAGACCCAGTACTTC. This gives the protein CASSAKTGEETQYF.